This T cell receptor beta chain was identified in a study of shared T cell receptors in the human thymus. Using immunoSEQ multiplex PCR, the repertoire was profiled, and TCRdb retains in-frame clones only, with some absent. The sample contains 630,000 or so clones, about 87% of which appear only once. The length of the CDR3 is 16 residues. Germline loops: CDR1 MDHEN, CDR2 SYDVKM. The junction had 8 bases not matched to a gene; V was cut back by 5 bases and J by 0 bases. The sample holds one count of this clone. The same data also contributed to another study, on human thymus T cells. That source notes: Corrective heart surgery yielded resections, and these provided the thymus tissue. Biased V and J segment usage appeared in thymus and peripheral blood. Unrelated individuals reportedly shared highly overlapping thymic TCR repertoires.

This chain uses TRBV28 with TRBJ2-3, with TRBD2 matching over 7 bases. This TCR derives from a boy under three years old with a congenital heart defect. Sequenced input: thymocytes. The CDR3 region is CASSIAGDTSTDTQYF. The CDR3 DNA sequence: TGTGCCAGCAGTATAGCGGGCGATACTAGCACAGATACGCAGTATTTT. The variable domain in full, with the rest retrieved from reference TRBV28 and TRBJ2-3, is DVKVTQSSRYLVKRTGEKVFLECVQDMDHENMFWYRQDPGLGLRLIYFSYDVKMKEKGDIPEGYSVSREKKERFSLILESASTNQTSMYLCASSIAGDTSTDTQYFGPGTRLTVL.